This T cell receptor (beta chain) was obtained from a study of OX40 agonist ivuxolimab in advanced cancers. Study summary: Treatment received earlier with anti-PD-1, anti-PD-L1 or anti-CTLA-4 agents was allowed, and 40% had some. Notes on the study in general: Some nonresponders additionally presented with little normalized T-cell clonal expansion.

Libraries were prepared by immunoSEQ multiplex PCR; TCRdb keeps only in-frame clonotypes and omits some of them. The sample holds about 97,000 clones, roughly nine tenths seen once. The CDR3 has 15 residues. Worth noting for this clone: Its antigen remains unidentified.

Blood samples were obtained at baseline, cycle 4 day 1, and cycle 7 day 1. This clonotype was sampled from an adult with an advanced solid tumor such as melanoma, head and neck, liver or kidney cancer. This specimen was CD4+ or CD8+ T cells sorted from blood, taken in a trial of the OX40 agonist ivuxolimab. This sequence joins TRBV12-2 and TRBJ1-2. TRBV12-2 is an annotated pseudogene. The CDR3 nucleotides are TGTGCAAGTCGCTTAGCAGGGAGGCACAACTATGGCTACACCTTC. Residues: CASRLAGRHNYGYTF.